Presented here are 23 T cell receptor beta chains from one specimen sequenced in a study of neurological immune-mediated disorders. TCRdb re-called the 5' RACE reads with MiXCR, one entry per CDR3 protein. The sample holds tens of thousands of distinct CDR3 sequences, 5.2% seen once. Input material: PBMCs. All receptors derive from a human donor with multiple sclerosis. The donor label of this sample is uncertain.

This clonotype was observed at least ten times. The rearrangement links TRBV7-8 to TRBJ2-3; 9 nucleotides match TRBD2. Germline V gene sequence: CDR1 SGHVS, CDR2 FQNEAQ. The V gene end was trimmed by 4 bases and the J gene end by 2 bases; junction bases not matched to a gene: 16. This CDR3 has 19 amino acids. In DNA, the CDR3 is TGTGCCAGCAGCTCCAGGGGTCGCGGGGGGGCCGCGGACACAGATACGCAGTATTTT. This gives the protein CASSSRGRGGAADTDTQYF.

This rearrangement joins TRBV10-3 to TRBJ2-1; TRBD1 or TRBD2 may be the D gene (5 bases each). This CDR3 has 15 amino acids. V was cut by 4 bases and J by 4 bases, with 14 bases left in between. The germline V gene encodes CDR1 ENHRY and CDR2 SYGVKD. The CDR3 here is CAISARGADYNEQFF. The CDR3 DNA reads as TGTGCCATCAGTGCAAGAGGGGCCGATTACAATGAGCAGTTCTTC.

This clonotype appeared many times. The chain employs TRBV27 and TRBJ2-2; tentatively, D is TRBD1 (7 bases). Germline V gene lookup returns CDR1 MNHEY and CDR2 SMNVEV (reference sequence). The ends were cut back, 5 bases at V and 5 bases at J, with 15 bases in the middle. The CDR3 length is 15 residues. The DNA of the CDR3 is TGTGCCAGCAGTGGGGCACAGGGGAGGACCGGGGAGCTGTTTTTT. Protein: CASSGAQGRTGELFF.

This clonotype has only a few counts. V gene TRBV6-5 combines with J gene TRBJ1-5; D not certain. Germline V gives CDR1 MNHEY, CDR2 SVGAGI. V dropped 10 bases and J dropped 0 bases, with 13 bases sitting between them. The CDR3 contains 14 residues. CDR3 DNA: TGTGCCACTGCGGACGGTAATAGCAATCAGCCCCAGCATTTT. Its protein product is CATADGNSNQPQHF.

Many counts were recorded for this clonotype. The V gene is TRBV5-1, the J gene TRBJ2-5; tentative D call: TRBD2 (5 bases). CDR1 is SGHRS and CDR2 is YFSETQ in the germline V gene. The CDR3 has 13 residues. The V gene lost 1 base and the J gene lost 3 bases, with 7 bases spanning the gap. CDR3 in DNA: TGCGCCAGCAGCTTGACCGGGAAAGAGACCCAGTACTTC. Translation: CASSLTGKETQYF.

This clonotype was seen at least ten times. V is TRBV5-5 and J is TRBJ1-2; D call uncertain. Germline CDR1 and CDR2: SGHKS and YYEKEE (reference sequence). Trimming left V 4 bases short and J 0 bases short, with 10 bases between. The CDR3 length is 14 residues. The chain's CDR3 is CASSRQTANYGYTF. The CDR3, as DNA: TGTGCCAGCAGCCGGCAAACAGCTAACTATGGCTACACCTTC.

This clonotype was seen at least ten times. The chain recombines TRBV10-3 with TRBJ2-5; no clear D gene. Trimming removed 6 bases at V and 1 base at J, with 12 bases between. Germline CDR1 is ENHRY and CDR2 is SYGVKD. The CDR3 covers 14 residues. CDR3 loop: CAISPRLTQETQYF. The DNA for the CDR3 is TGTGCCATCAGCCCCAGACTGACCCAAGAGACCCAGTACTTC.

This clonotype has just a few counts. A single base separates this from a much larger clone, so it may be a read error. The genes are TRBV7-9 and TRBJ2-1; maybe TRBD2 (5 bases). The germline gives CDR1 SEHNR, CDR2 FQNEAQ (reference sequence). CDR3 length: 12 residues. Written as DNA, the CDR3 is TGTGTCAGCAGCTTCATGGCGGGTTCCTCGTTCTTC. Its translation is CVSSFMAGSSFF.

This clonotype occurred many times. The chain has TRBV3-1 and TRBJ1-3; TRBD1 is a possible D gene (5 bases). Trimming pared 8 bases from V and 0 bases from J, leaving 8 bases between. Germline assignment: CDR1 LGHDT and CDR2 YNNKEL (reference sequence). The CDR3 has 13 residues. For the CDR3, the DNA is TGTGCCAGCTCAGGGAGCTCTGGAAACACCATATATTTT. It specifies CASSGSSGNTIYF.

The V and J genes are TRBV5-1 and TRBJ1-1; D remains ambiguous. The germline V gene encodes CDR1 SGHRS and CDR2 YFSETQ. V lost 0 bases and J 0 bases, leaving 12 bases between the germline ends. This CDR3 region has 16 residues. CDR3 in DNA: TGCGCCAGCAGCTTGGATGGAGTCGTAATGAACACTGAAGCTTTCTTT. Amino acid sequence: CASSLDGVVMNTEAFF.

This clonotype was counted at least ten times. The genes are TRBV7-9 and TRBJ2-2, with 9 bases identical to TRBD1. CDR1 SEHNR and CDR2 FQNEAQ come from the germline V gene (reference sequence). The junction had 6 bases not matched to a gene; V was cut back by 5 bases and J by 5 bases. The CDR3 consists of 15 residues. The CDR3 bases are TGTGCCAGCAGCGGAGGGACAGGGTGGACCGGGGAGCTGTTTTTT. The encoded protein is CASSGGTGWTGELFF.

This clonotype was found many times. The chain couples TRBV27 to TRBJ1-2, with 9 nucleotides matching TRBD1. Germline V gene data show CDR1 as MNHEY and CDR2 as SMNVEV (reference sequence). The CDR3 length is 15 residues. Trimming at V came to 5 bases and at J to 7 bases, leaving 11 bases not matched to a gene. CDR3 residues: CASSHEPGQGSGYTF. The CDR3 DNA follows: TGTGCCAGCAGTCACGAACCGGGACAGGGCTCTGGCTACACCTTC.

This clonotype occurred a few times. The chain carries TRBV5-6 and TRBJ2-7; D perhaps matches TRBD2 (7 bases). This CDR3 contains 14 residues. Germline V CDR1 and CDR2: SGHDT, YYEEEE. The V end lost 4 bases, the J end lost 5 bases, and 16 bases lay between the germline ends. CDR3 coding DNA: TGTGCCAGCAGCGAGGCCCGGGGGGCAAACGAGCAGTACTTC. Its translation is CASSEARGANEQYF.

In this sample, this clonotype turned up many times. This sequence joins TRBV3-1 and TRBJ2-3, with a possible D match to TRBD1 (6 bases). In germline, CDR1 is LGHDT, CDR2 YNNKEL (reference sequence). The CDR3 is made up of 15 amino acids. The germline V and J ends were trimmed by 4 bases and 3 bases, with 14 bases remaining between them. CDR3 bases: TGTGCCAGCAGCCCCATTTTGACAGGAACAGATACGCAGTATTTT. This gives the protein CASSPILTGTDTQYF.

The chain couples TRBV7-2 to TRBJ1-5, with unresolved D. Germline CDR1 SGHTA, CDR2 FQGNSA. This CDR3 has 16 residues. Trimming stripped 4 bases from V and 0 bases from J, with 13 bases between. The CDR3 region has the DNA TGTGCCAGCAGCTCTAGTGGGCTGTATAGCAATCAGCCCCAGCATTTT. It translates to CASSSSGLYSNQPQHF.

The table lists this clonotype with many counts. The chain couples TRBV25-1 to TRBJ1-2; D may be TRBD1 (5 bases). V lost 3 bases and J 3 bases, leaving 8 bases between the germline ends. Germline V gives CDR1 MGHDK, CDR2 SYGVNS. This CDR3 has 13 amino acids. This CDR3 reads CASSDPGDYGYTF. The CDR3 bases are TGTGCCAGCAGTGACCCGGGGGACTATGGCTACACCTTC.

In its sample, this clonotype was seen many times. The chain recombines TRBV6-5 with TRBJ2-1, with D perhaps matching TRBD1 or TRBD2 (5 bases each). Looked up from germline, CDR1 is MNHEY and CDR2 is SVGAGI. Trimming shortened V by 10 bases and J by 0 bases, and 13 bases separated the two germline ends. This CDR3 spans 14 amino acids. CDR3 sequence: CATTRDHSYNEQFF. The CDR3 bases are TGTGCCACCACTCGGGACCACTCCTACAATGAGCAGTTCTTC.

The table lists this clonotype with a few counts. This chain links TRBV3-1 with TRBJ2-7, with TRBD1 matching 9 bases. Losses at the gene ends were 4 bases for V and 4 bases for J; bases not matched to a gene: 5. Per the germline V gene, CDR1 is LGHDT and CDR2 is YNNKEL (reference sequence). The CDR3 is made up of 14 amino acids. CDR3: CASSLGTGNYEQYF. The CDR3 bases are TGTGCCAGCAGCCTCGGGACAGGGAATTACGAGCAGTACTTC.

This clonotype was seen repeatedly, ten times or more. DNA for the CDR3: TGTGCCATCACGGAGGGGGGGAACACTGAAGCTTTCTTT. This encodes CAITEGGNTEAFF. V and J are TRBV10-3 and TRBJ1-1, with D perhaps matching TRBD1 (6 bases). The length of the CDR3 is 13 residues. V was shortened by 7 bases and J by 1 base, with 10 bases between the two germline ends. Germline V gene lookup returns CDR1 ENHRY and CDR2 SYGVKD.

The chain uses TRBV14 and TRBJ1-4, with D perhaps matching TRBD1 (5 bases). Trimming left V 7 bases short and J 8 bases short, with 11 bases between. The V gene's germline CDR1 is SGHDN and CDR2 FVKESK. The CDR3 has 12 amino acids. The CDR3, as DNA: TGTGCCAGCAAAGGGGCCGGAGAAAAACTGTTTTTT. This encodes CASKGAGEKLFF. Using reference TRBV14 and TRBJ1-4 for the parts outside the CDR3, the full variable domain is EAGVTQFPSHSVIEKGQTVTLRCDPISGHDNLYWYRRVMGKEIKFLLHFVKESKQDESGMPNNRFLAERTGGTYSTLKVQPAELEDSGVYFCASKGAGEKLFFGSGTQLSVL.

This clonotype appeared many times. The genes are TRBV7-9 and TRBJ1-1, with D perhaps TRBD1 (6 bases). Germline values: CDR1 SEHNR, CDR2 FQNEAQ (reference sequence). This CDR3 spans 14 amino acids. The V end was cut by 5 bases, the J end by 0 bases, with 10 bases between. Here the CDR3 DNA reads TGTGCCAGCAGCCTCGGACAGATGAACACTGAAGCTTTCTTT. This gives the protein CASSLGQMNTEAFF.

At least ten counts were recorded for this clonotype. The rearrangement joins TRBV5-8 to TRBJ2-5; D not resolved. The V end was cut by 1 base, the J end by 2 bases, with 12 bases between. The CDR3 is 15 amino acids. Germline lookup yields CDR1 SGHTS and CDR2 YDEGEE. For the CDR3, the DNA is TGTGCCAGCAGCTTGCAGTCGCGGAGACAAGAGACCCAGTACTTC. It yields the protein CASSLQSRRQETQYF.

DNA for the CDR3: TGCAGTGCTAGAGCTGCGGGGGCGCTCCAAGAGACCCAGTACTTC. Translating it yields CSARAAGALQETQYF. The chain couples TRBV20-1 to TRBJ2-5; D might be TRBD2 (7 bases). This CDR3 region has 15 residues. Trimming took off 1 base at V and 1 base at J, with 13 bases between the two ends. Germline-derived CDR1 and CDR2 are DFQATT and SNEGSKA (reference sequence).